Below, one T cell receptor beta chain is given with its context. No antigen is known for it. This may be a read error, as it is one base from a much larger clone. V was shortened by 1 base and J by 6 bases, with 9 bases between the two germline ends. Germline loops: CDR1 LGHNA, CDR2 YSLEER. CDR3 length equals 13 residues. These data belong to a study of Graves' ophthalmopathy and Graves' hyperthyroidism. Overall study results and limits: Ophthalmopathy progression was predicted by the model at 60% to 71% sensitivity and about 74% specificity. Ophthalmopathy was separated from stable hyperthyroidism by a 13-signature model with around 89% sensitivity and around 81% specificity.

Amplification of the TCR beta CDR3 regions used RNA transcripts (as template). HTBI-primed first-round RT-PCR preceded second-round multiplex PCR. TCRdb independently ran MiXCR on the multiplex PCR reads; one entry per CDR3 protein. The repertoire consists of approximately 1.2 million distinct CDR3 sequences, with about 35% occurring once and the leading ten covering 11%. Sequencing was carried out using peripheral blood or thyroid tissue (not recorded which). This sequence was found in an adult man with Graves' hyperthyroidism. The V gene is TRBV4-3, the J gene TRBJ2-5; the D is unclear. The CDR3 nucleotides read TGCGCCAGCAGCCAAGGTTGGGGAAAGACCCAGTACTTC. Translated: CASSQGWGKTQYF.